These 8 T cell receptor beta chains share one sample of origin, sequenced in a study of T cell responses to AZD1222 COVID-19 vaccine. TCRdb's copy holds only in-frame clones and misses some; the assay was immunoSEQ multiplex PCR. The repertoire consists of around 100,000 clones, with about 86% occurring once and the leading ten covering 5%. This specimen was peripheral blood, taken on day 0 of AZD1222 vaccination. All receptors come from an adult in good health.

This clone was detected only a few times. V is TRBV5-6 and J is TRBJ1-3; 7 bases agree with TRBD1. V dropped 5 bases and J dropped 3; count of bases not matched to a gene: 11. Germline-derived CDR1 and CDR2 are SGHDT and YYEEEE. The CDR3 is 16 residues long. CDR3 bases: TGTGCCAGCAGTGGAAGAGGGGGCGCGGGTGGAAACACCATATATTTT. Its protein product is CASSGRGGAGGNTIYF.

The genes are TRBV28 and TRBJ2-5, with TRBD2 matching 7 bases. The V segment lost 5 bases and the J segment 1 base; nucleotides outside the gene matches: 7. Germline-derived CDR1 and CDR2 are MDHEN and SYDVKM. The CDR3 is 15 amino acids. DNA for the CDR3: TGTGCCAGCAGTCCTGTTCGCGGGGGCCAAGAGACCCAGTACTTC. Translated: CASSPVRGGQETQYF.

The J gene is TRBJ2-3, the V gene TRBV6-4; the D call may be TRBD1 or TRBD2 (5 bases each). This CDR3 is 15 amino acids long. Trimming shortened V by 5 bases and J by 2 bases, and 14 bases separated the two germline ends. Per the germline V gene, CDR1 is MRHNA and CDR2 is SNTAGT. The CDR3 reads CASSYTGRPTDTQYF. In nucleotides, the CDR3 is TGTGCCAGCAGTTACACGGGACGCCCCACAGATACGCAGTATTTT.

The chain uses TRBV5-6 and TRBJ1-1, with D possibly being TRBD1 (6 bases). CDR1 is SGHDT, CDR2 YYEEEE, per germline. The CDR3 is 15 residues long. With 6 bases removed from V and 6 bases from J, the gap between germline ends came to 21 bases. The CDR3 DNA follows: TGTGCCAGCATCCCGGCGGGCAGGGGTAACGCTGAAGCTTTCTTT. Protein product: CASIPAGRGNAEAFF.

This clone was recorded only once. The gene calls are TRBV28 and TRBJ1-6; D gene unclear. Germline V gives CDR1 MDHEN, CDR2 SYDVKM. V was shortened by 3 bases and J by 6 bases, with 6 bases between the two germline ends. This CDR3 is 13 amino acids long. The CDR3 loop is CASSLGRNSPLHF. CDR3 DNA sequence: TGTGCCAGCAGTTTGGGCCGTAATTCACCCCTCCACTTT.

This chain joins TRBV6-1 and TRBJ2-1; D gene unclear. V lost 1 base and J 4 bases, leaving 11 bases between the germline ends. CDR1 is MNHNS and CDR2 is SASEGT in the germline V gene. The CDR3 extends over 15 amino acids. This CDR3 is CASSEGPTGYNEQFF. CDR3 bases: TGTGCCAGCAGTGAAGGGCCCACCGGGTACAATGAGCAGTTCTTC.

The chain employs TRBV27 and TRBJ1-4; 8 bases fit TRBD1. The CDR3 loop spans 17 amino acids. V lost 0 bases and J lost 11; bases outside the gene matches: 14. Germline lookup yields CDR1 MNHEY and CDR2 SMNVEV (reference sequence). CDR3 sequence reads: CASSLSMVAGGGVKLFF. CDR3 nucleotides: TGTGCCAGCAGTTTATCCATGGTGGCAGGGGGCGGCGTGAAACTGTTTTTT.

V and J are TRBV27 and TRBJ2-7; 12 nucleotides match TRBD1. The germline gives CDR1 MNHEY, CDR2 SMNVEV (reference sequence). V shed 1 base and J 6 bases; nucleotides not matched to a gene: 4. This CDR3 is 15 amino acids long. In nucleotides, the CDR3 is TGTGCCAGCAGTTTATGGGGGACAGGGGGCGGCGAGCAGTACTTC. Its translation: CASSLWGTGGGEQYF.